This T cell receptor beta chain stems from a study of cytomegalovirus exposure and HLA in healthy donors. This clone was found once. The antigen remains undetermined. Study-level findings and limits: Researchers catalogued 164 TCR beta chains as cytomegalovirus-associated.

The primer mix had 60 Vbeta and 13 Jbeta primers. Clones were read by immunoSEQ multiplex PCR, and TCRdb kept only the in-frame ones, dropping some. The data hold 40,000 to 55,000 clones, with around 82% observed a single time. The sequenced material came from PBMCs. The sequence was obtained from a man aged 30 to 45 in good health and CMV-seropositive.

In DNA, the CDR3 is TGTGCCAGCACCCGACAGGGGCCTCAAGAGACCCAGTACTTC. Translated: CASTRQGPQETQYF. The chain carries TRBV5-4 and TRBJ2-5; 8 bases match TRBD1. CDR1 and CDR2 from the germline V gene are SGHNT and YYREEE (reference sequence). Trimming at V came to 6 bases and at J to 2 bases, leaving 6 bases not matched to a gene. The CDR3 covers 14 residues.